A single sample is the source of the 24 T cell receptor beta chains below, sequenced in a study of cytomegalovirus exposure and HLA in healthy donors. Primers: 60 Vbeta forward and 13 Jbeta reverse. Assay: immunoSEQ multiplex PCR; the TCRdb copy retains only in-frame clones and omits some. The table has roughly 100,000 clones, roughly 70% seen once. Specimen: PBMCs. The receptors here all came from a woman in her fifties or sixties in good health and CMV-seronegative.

The CDR3 coding sequence is TGTGCCAGTAGTATCAGGTCGGCTAGCGGGAAAGTGTCTGGGGCCAACGTCCTGACTTTC. Translated: CASSIRSASGKVSGANVLTF. The chain combines TRBV19 with TRBJ2-6, with 9 bases aligning to TRBD2. The CDR3 is 20 residues long. Germline V gives CDR1 LNHDA, CDR2 SQIVND (reference sequence). With 3 bases clipped from V and 1 base from J, the junction kept 13 bases outside the gene matches.

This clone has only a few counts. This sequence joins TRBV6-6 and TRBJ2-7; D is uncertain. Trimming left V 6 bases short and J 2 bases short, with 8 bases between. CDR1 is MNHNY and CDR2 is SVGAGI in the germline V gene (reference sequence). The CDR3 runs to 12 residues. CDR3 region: CASSSNTYEQYF. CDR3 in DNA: TGTGCCAGCAGCAGTAACACCTACGAGCAGTACTTC.

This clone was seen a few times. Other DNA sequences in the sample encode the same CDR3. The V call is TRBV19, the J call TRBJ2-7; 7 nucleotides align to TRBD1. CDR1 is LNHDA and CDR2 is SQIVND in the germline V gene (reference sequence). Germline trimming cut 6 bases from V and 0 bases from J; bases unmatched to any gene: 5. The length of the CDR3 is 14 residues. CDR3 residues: CASSIRGSSYEQYF. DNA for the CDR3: TGTGCCAGTAGCATCAGGGGGAGCTCCTACGAGCAGTACTTC.

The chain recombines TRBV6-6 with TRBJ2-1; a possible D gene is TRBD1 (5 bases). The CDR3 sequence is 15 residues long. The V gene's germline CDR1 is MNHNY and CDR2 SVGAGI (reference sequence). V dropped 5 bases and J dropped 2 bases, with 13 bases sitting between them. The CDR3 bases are TGTGCCAGCAGTAATAACAAGGGGACCTACAATGAGCAGTTCTTC. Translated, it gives CASSNNKGTYNEQFF.

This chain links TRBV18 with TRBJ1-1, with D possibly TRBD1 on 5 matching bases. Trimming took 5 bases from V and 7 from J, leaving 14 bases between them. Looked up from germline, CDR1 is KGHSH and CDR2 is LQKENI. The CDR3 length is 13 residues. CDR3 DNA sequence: TGTGCCAGCTCATTGTACAAGGGGAATGAAGCTTTCTTT. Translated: CASSLYKGNEAFF.

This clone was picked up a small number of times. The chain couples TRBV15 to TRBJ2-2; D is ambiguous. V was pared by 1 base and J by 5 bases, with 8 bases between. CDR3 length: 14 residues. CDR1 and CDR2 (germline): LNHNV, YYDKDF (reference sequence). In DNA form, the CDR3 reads TGTGCCACCAGCAGAGTCAGGTCTACCGGGGAGCTGTTTTTT. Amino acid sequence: CATSRVRSTGELFF.

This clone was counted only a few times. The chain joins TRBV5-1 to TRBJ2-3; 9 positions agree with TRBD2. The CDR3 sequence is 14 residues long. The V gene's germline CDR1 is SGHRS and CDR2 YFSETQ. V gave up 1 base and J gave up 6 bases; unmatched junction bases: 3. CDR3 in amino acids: CASSLRLAADTQYF. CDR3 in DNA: TGCGCCAGCAGCTTGAGACTAGCGGCGGATACGCAGTATTTT.

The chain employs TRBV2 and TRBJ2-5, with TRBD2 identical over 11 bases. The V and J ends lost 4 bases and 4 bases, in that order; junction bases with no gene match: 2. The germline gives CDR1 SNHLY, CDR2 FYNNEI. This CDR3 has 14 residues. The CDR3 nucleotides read TGTGCCAGCAGTGGACTAGCGGGAACAGAGACCCAGTACTTC. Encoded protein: CASSGLAGTETQYF.

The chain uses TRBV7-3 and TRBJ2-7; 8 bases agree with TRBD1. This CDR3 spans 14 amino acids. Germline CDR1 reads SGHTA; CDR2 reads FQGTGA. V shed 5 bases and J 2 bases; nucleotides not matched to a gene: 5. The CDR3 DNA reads TGTGCCAGCAGCCCCCGGGACAGGACCTACGAGCAGTACTTC. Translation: CASSPRDRTYEQYF.

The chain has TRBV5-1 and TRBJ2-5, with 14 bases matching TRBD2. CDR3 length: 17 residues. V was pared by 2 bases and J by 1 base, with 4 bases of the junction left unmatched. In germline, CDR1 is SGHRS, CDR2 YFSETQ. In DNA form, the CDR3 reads TGCGCCAGCAGCTTCTGGACTAGCGGGGGGCTCCAAGAGACCCAGTACTTC. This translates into CASSFWTSGGLQETQYF.

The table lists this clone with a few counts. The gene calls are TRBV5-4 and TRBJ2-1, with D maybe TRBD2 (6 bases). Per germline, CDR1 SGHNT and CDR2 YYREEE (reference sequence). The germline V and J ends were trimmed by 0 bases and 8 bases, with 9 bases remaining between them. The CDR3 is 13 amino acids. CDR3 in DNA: TGTGCCAGCAGCTTGGCGGGGAGGCATGAGCAGTTCTTC. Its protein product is CASSLAGRHEQFF.

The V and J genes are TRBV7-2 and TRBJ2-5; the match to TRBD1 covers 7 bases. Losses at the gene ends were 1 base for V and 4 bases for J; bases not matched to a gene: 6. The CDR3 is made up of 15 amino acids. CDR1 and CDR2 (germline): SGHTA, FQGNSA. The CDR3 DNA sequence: TGTGCCAGCAGCTTAGGACAGGGTGGAGGAGAGACCCAGTACTTC. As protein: CASSLGQGGGETQYF.

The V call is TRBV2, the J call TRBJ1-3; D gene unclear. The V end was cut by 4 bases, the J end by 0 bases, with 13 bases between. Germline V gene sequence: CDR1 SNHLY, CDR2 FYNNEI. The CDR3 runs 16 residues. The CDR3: CASSVGLFLSGNTIYF. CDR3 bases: TGTGCCAGCAGTGTTGGACTTTTCCTCTCTGGAAACACCATATATTTT.

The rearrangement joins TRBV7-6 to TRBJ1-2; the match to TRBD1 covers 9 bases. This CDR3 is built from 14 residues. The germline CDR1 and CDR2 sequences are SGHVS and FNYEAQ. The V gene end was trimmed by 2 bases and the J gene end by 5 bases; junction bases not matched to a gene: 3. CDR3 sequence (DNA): TGTGCCAGCAGCTTAACAGGGGGCCTGTATGGCTACACCTTC. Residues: CASSLTGGLYGYTF.

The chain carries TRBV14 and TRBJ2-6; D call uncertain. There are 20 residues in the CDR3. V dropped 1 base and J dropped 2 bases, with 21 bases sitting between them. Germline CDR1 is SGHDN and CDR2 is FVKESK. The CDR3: CASSQVFFGLRSTGANVLTF. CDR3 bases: TGTGCCAGCAGCCAAGTTTTTTTTGGCTTACGTTCGACTGGGGCCAACGTCCTGACTTTC.

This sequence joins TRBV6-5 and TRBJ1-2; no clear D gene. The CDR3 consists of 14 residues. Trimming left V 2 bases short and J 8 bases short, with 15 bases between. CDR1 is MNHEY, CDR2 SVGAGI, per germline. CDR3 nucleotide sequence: TGTGCCAGCAGTTACGAGGGTATTGGTCTGGGCTACACCTTC. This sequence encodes CASSYEGIGLGYTF.

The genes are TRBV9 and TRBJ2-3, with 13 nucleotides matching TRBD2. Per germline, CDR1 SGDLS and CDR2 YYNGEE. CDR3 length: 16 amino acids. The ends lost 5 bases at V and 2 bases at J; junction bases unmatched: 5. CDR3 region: CASSEGTSGNTDTQYF. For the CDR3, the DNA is TGTGCCAGCAGTGAGGGGACTAGCGGGAACACAGATACGCAGTATTTT.

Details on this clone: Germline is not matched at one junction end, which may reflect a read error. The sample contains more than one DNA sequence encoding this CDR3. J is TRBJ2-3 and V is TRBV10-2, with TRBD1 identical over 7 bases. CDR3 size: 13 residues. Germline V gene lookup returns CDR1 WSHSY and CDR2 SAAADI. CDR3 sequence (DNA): TGTGCCAGCAATTCTCAGGGGGCAGATACGCAGTATTTT. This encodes CASNSQGADTQYF.

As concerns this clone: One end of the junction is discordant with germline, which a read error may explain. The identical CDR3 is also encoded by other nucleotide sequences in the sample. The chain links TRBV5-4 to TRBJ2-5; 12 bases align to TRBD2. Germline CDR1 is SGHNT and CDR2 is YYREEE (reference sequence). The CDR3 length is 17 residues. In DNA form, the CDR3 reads TGTGCCAGCAGCTTTCGCCTAGCGGGAGGGCCTGATGAGACTCAGTACTTC. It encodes CASSFRLAGGPDETQYF.

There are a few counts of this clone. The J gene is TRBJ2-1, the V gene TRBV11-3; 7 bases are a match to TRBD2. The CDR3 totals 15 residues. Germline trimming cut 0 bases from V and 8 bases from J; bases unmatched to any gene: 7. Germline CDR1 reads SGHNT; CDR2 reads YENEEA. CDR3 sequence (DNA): TGTGCCAGCAGCTTAGATGGGGCGGGAGAATATGAGCAGTTCTTC. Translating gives CASSLDGAGEYEQFF.

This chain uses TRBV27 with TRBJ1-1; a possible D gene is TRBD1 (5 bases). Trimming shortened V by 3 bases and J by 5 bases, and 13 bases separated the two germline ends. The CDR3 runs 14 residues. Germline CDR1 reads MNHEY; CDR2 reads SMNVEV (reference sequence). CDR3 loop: CASSLLGGRTEAFF. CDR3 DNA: TGTGCCAGCAGTTTGCTCGGGGGACGAACTGAAGCTTTCTTT.

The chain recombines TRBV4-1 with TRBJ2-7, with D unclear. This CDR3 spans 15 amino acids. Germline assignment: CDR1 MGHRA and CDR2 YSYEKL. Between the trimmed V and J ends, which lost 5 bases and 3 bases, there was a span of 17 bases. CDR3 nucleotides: TGCGCCAGCAGCAAGAATACCGTCGGTTTCTACGAGCAGTACTTC. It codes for CASSKNTVGFYEQYF.

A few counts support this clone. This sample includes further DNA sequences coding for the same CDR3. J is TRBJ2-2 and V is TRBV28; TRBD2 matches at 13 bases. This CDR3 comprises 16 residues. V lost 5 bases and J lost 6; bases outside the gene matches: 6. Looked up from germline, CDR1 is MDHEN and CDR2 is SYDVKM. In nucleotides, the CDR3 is TGTGCCAGCAGTCTCGGACTAGCGGGAGCGGCCGGGGAGCTGTTTTTT. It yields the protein CASSLGLAGAAGELFF.

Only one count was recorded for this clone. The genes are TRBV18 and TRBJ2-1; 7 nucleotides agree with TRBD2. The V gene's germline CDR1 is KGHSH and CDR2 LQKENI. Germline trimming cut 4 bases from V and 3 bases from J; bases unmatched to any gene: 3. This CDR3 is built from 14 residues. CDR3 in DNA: TGTGCCAGCTCACGGGAGGGAATCTACAATGAGCAGTTCTTC. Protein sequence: CASSREGIYNEQFF.